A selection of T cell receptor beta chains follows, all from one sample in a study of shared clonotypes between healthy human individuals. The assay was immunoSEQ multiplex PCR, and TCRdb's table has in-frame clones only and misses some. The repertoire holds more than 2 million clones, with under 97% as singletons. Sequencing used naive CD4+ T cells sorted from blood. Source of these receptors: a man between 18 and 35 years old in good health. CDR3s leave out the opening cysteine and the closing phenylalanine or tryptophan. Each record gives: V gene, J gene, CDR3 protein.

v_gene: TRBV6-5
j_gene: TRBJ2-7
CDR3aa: ASRFTGQSYEQY

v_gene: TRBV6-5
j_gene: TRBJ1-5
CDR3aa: ASSYSGQGLNQPQH

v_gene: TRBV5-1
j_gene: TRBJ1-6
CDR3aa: ASSLAQVNTPLH

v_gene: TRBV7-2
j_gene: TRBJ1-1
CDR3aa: ASNRAAENTEAF

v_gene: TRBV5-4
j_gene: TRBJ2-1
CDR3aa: ASSLGTYNEQF

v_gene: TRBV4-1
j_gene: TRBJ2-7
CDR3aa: ASSQGTYEQY

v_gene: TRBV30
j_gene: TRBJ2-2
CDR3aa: AWSVLTVTGELF

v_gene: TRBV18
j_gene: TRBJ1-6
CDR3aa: ASSLGQGHSPYNSPLH

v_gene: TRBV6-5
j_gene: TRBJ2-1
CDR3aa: ASSFLAGSGEQF

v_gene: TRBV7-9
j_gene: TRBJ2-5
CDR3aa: ASSRGQGGETQY

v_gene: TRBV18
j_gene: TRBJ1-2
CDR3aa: ASSPPPASGANYGYT

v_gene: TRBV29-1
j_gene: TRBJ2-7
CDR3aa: SATRAGARGQY

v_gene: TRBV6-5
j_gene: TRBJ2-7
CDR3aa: ASSYSAGGTYEQY

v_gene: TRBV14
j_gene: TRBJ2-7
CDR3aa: ASSPGQGVGSYEQY

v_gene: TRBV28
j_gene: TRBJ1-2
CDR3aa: ASSLDRGEIYGYT

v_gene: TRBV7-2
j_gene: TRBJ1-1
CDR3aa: ASSSRLGTEAF

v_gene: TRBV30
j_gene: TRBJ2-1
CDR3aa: AWNFGHNEQF

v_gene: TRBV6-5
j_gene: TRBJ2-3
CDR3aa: ASQRGGTDTQY

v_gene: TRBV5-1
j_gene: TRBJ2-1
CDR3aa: ASSPGLAQRSGNEQF

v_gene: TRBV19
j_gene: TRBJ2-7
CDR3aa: ASSPLGQGMSDEQY

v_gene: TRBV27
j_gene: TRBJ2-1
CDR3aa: ASKGQGNNEQF

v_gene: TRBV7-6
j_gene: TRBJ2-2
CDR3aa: ASSLVEGSNTGELF

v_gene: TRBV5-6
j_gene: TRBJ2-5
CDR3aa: ASSRGLAGGPKETQY

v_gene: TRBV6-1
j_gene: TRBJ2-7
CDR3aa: ASSATGASYEQY

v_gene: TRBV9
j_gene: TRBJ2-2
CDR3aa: ASRTSGQNTGELF

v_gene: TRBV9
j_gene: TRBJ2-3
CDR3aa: ASSELQGSFTDTQY

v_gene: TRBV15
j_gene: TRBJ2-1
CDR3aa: ARPRRPRGYNEQF

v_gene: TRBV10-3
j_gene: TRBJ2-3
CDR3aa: AISDMTRVGTDTQY

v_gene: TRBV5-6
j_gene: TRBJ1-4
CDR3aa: ASSLTGNEKLF

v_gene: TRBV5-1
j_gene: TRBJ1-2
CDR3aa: ASSLEGQGDGYT

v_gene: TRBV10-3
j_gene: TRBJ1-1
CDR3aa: ASGEVSTRNTEAF